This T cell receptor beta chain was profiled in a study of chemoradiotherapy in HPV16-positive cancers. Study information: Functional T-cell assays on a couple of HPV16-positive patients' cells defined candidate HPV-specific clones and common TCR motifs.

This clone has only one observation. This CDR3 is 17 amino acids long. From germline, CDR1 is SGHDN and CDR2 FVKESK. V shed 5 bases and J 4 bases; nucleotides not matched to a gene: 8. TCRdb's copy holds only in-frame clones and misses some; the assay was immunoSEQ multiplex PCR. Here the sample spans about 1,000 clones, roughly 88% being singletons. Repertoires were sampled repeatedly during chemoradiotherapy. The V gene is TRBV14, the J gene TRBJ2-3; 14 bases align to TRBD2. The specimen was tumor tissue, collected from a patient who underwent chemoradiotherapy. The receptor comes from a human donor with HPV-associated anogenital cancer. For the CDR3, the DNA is TGTGCCAGCAGCACTCGCCGACTAGCGGGGGGGCCAGATACGCAGTATTTT. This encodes CASSTRRLAGGPDTQYF.